A selection of T cell receptor beta chains follows, all from one sample in a study of cytomegalovirus exposure and HLA in healthy donors. The table came from immunoSEQ multiplex PCR; TCRdb's copy has only in-frame clones and leaves some out. This repertoire shows roughly 100,000 clones, more than 60% found once; its top ten account for 2.1%. The sample taken for sequencing was PBMCs. The source of these receptors is a young man in good health and CMV-seronegative. Each CDR3 is given with its conserved first and last residue. Each record gives: D gene, clone size, J gene, V gene, CDR3 DNA, CDR3 protein. The D gene is left open where the match is weak. Size tells how often a clone was seen (once, few, many) or the class of an expanded clone, and some rows leave it out.

d_call: NA
clone_size: NA
j_call: TRBJ2-6
v_call: TRBV14
cdr3_nt: TGTGCCAGCAGCCAATCAGGGGCCAACGTCCTGACTTTC
cdr3_aa: CASSQSGANVLTF

d_call: NA
clone_size: NA
j_call: TRBJ1-1
v_call: TRBV5-8
cdr3_nt: TGTGCCAGCAGCTTGGCCGGGACTGCTGAAGCTTTCTTT
cdr3_aa: CASSLAGTAEAFF

d_call: TRBD2
clone_size: NA
j_call: TRBJ2-2
v_call: TRBV9
cdr3_nt: TGTGCCAGCAGCCCGCGGGACTACAACACCGGGGAGCTGTTTTTT
cdr3_aa: CASSPRDYNTGELFF

d_call: TRBD2
clone_size: once
j_call: TRBJ2-2
v_call: TRBV5-4
cdr3_nt: TGTGCCAGCAGCTTGGCCCCAGCGGGGGTGAACACCGGGGAGCTGTTTTTT
cdr3_aa: CASSLAPAGVNTGELFF

d_call: NA
clone_size: NA
j_call: TRBJ2-1
v_call: TRBV5-8
cdr3_nt: TGTGCCAGCAGCTTGGATATCGGGAATGAGCAGTTCTTC
cdr3_aa: CASSLDIGNEQFF

d_call: NA
clone_size: NA
j_call: TRBJ2-2
v_call: TRBV19
cdr3_nt: TGTGCCAGTAGTATAGTGTTCGGCACCGGGGAGCTGTTTTTT
cdr3_aa: CASSIVFGTGELFF

d_call: NA
clone_size: few
j_call: TRBJ1-1
v_call: TRBV5-1
cdr3_nt: TGCGCCAGCAGCGAGGGACTTGGATGGGTGAACACTGAAGCTTTCTTT
cdr3_aa: CASSEGLGWVNTEAFF

d_call: TRBD1
clone_size: few
j_call: TRBJ2-6
v_call: TRBV28
cdr3_nt: TGTGCCAGCGGAGATGACAGGGGAACTTATGGGGCCAACGTCCTGACTTTC
cdr3_aa: CASGDDRGTYGANVLTF

d_call: NA
clone_size: NA
j_call: TRBJ2-3
v_call: TRBV27
cdr3_nt: TGTGCCAGCAGTTCCCGTATGGGCGCAGATACGCAGTATTTT
cdr3_aa: CASSSRMGADTQYF

d_call: TRBD1
clone_size: NA
j_call: TRBJ2-7
v_call: TRBV11-2
cdr3_nt: TGTGCCAGCAGCCGAGACAGGGCCCTCTCCTACGAGCAGTACTTC
cdr3_aa: CASSRDRALSYEQYF

d_call: TRBD1
clone_size: once
j_call: TRBJ1-1
v_call: TRBV30
cdr3_nt: TGTGCCTGGAGAGCCGGGACAGGGAAATACACTGAAGCTTTCTTT
cdr3_aa: CAWRAGTGKYTEAFF

d_call: NA
clone_size: NA
j_call: TRBJ1-1
v_call: TRBV10-3
cdr3_nt: TGTGCCATCAGTGAGGCGGGACTGAACACTGAAGCTTTCTTT
cdr3_aa: CAISEAGLNTEAFF

d_call: TRBD1
clone_size: NA
j_call: TRBJ1-1
v_call: TRBV5-1
cdr3_nt: TGCGCCAGCAGCTTTAAAGGCAGGGGGACTGAAGCTTTCTTT
cdr3_aa: CASSFKGRGTEAFF

d_call: TRBD1
clone_size: NA
j_call: TRBJ2-6
v_call: TRBV18
cdr3_nt: TGTGCCAGCTCACCAGGACAGGGGGCTGGGGCCAACGTCCTGACTTTC
cdr3_aa: CASSPGQGAGANVLTF

d_call: NA
clone_size: NA
j_call: TRBJ2-7
v_call: TRBV13
cdr3_nt: TGTGCCAGCAGCTTAGAAGACTCTGCTAGGGAGCAGTACTTC
cdr3_aa: CASSLEDSAREQYF

d_call: TRBD2
clone_size: NA
j_call: TRBJ2-1
v_call: TRBV2
cdr3_nt: TGTGCCAGCAGGGGGACTAGCGGGAGTTTTGAGCAGTTCTTC
cdr3_aa: CASRGTSGSFEQFF

d_call: NA
clone_size: NA
j_call: TRBJ1-1
v_call: TRBV5-1
cdr3_nt: TGCGCCAGCAGCAATGGGGGCATGTCGAACACTGAAGCTTTCTTT
cdr3_aa: CASSNGGMSNTEAFF

d_call: NA
clone_size: NA
j_call: TRBJ2-5
v_call: TRBV6-1
cdr3_nt: TGTGCCAGCAGTGAAGTTAGCACCGAGACCCAGTACTTC
cdr3_aa: CASSEVSTETQYF

d_call: TRBD1
clone_size: NA
j_call: TRBJ2-7
v_call: TRBV2
cdr3_nt: TGTGCCAGCACCCCGGAAGGGACAGTTTACTACGAGCAGTACTTC
cdr3_aa: CASTPEGTVYYEQYF

d_call: NA
clone_size: NA
j_call: TRBJ1-2
v_call: TRBV30
cdr3_nt: TGTGCCTGGACCGACGGGGGAAACGGGGGCTACACCTTC
cdr3_aa: CAWTDGGNGGYTF

d_call: NA
clone_size: NA
j_call: TRBJ2-2
v_call: TRBV6-1
cdr3_nt: TGTGCCAGCAGTGAAGGGGCAGGTTCGAACACCGGGGAGCTGTTTTTT
cdr3_aa: CASSEGAGSNTGELFF

d_call: NA
clone_size: NA
j_call: TRBJ1-1
v_call: TRBV5-5
cdr3_nt: TGTGCCAGCAGCTTATTATCCGGGAACACTGAAGCTTTCTTT
cdr3_aa: CASSLLSGNTEAFF

d_call: TRBD1
clone_size: few
j_call: TRBJ1-4
v_call: TRBV5-1
cdr3_nt: TGCGCCAGCAGCTGGACTACAGGGGGCACTAATGAAAAACTGTTTTTT
cdr3_aa: CASSWTTGGTNEKLFF

d_call: NA
clone_size: NA
j_call: TRBJ1-6
v_call: TRBV6-5
cdr3_nt: TGTGCCAGCAGTTTACAGCCGTATAATTCACCCCTCCACTTT
cdr3_aa: CASSLQPYNSPLHF

d_call: NA
clone_size: few
j_call: TRBJ1-1
v_call: TRBV10-2
cdr3_nt: TGCGCCAGCAGGAAGGGGATGAACACTGAAGCTTTCTTT
cdr3_aa: CASRKGMNTEAFF

d_call: NA
clone_size: NA
j_call: TRBJ1-2
v_call: TRBV5-4
cdr3_nt: TGTGCCAGCAGCTACCCGGGACGGGGGAACTATGGCTACACCTTC
cdr3_aa: CASSYPGRGNYGYTF

d_call: NA
clone_size: NA
j_call: TRBJ1-2
v_call: TRBV18
cdr3_nt: TGTGCCAGCTCACCGGGAGAGGCGTCAAGAGGTGGCTACACCTTC
cdr3_aa: CASSPGEASRGGYTF

d_call: NA
clone_size: NA
j_call: TRBJ2-1
v_call: TRBV9
cdr3_nt: TGTGCCAGCAGCCCCCCGGAGGGTTCCCTCTACAATGAGCAGTTCTTC
cdr3_aa: CASSPPEGSLYNEQFF

d_call: NA
clone_size: NA
j_call: TRBJ2-5
v_call: TRBV5-1
cdr3_nt: TGCGCCAGCAGCTTATCAGGGAAGGAGACCCAGTACTTC
cdr3_aa: CASSLSGKETQYF

d_call: TRBD2
clone_size: NA
j_call: TRBJ2-5
v_call: TRBV27
cdr3_nt: TGTGCCAGCAGTCCGAACGGACTAGCGCGGTTGGAGACCCAGTACTTC
cdr3_aa: CASSPNGLARLETQYF

d_call: TRBD2
clone_size: once
j_call: TRBJ2-5
v_call: TRBV2
cdr3_nt: TGTGCCAGCAGTGAGCGGGGGGGCCAGGGGGAGACCCAGTACTTC
cdr3_aa: CASSERGGQGETQYF

d_call: NA
clone_size: NA
j_call: TRBJ2-3
v_call: TRBV12-5
cdr3_nt: TGTGCTAGTGGACTTAGAGATACGCAGTATTTT
cdr3_aa: CASGLRDTQYF

d_call: TRBD2
clone_size: NA
j_call: TRBJ2-7
v_call: TRBV11-2
cdr3_nt: TGTGCCAGCAGCTTAGTGGGACTAGCCGACTTCCCCTACGAGCAGTACTTC
cdr3_aa: CASSLVGLADFPYEQYF

d_call: NA
clone_size: few
j_call: TRBJ2-3
v_call: TRBV7-9
cdr3_nt: TGTGCCAGCAGCTTAGGACAAAACACAGATACGCAGTATTTT
cdr3_aa: CASSLGQNTDTQYF

d_call: TRBD2
clone_size: NA
j_call: TRBJ2-1
v_call: TRBV6-1
cdr3_nt: TGTGCCAGCAGTGGAGAATTTGGGCGGGGGTCGAATGAGCAGTTCTTC
cdr3_aa: CASSGEFGRGSNEQFF

d_call: TRBD1
clone_size: once
j_call: TRBJ2-5
v_call: TRBV29-1
cdr3_nt: TGCAGCAATCAACGACAGGGGACGGAGACCCAGTACTTC
cdr3_aa: CSNQRQGTETQYF

d_call: TRBD1
clone_size: NA
j_call: TRBJ2-7
v_call: TRBV27
cdr3_nt: TGTGCCAGCAGGGGACAGGGGAGGTCCTACGAGCAGTACTTC
cdr3_aa: CASRGQGRSYEQYF

d_call: TRBD2
clone_size: NA
j_call: TRBJ2-1
v_call: TRBV29-1
cdr3_nt: TGCAGCGTTGTGATCGCGGGGGGCGACTACAATGAGCAGTTCTTC
cdr3_aa: CSVVIAGGDYNEQFF

d_call: NA
clone_size: NA
j_call: TRBJ2-7
v_call: TRBV2
cdr3_nt: TGTGCCAGCAACACTGGCCTACTATGGGACTTC
cdr3_aa: CASNTGLLWDF

d_call: TRBD2
clone_size: NA
j_call: TRBJ2-1
v_call: TRBV2
cdr3_nt: TGTGCCAGCGGACACCAGGGACTAGCGGGAATGAATGAGCAGTTCTTC
cdr3_aa: CASGHQGLAGMNEQFF